The entry below describes one T cell receptor (beta chain). Its antigen remains unidentified. These data are taken from a study of cytomegalovirus exposure and HLA in healthy donors. Findings of the study overall: Subsequent analysis found a tendency for first-cohort TCR clusters to co-occur within the 90 to 150 validation repertoires. Through in vitro validation, a few CMV-associated chains were shown to be specific for CMV antigens. Investigators reported approximately 170 TCR beta chains as tied to cytomegalovirus.

TCRdb's table, derived via immunoSEQ multiplex PCR, lists solely in-frame clones and lacks some. Among roughly 100,000 clones listed, around 90% were seen once. Trimming left V 6 bases short and J 0 bases short, with 9 bases between. This CDR3 contains 14 residues. CDR1 is LNHDA and CDR2 is SQIVND in the germline V gene (reference sequence). Sequencing was done on a sample of PBMCs. This chain joins TRBV19 and TRBJ1-3, with a weak D call TRBD1 (6 bases). The sequence was obtained from a woman between 18 and 29 years old in good health and CMV-seropositive. For the CDR3, the DNA is TGTGCCAGTAGCGTGACAGGCTCTGGAAACACCATATATTTT. This sequence encodes CASSVTGSGNTIYF. The variable domain in full, completed from reference TRBV19 and TRBJ1-3, reads DGGITQSPKYLFRKEGQNVTLSCEQNLNHDAMYWYRQDPGQGLRLIYYSQIVNDFQKGDIAEGYSVSREKKESFPLTVTSAQKNPTAFYLCASSVTGSGNTIYFGEGSWLTVV.